The 5 T cell receptor beta chains below all came from one sample that was sequenced in a study of regulatory T cells in long-lasting Graves disease. Time point specified: newly diagnosed GD, antithyroid drugs for less than 3 months. The TCR library used RNA extracted from PBMCs. Arm-PCR with iRepertoire HTBI primers amplified the CDR3 regions for these TCR beta libraries. TCRdb re-called the multiplex PCR reads with MiXCR, one entry per CDR3 protein. The top ten hold around 20% of the sample, which has approximately 350,000 distinct CDR3 sequences, 15% to 20% seen once. The same sample was also studied in work on T cells in Graves' hyperthyroidism and ophthalmopathy.

The specimen comprised peripheral blood mononuclear cells (PBMCs), sampled at new diagnosis, from a patient treated with antithyroid drugs. All receptors come from a woman between 18 and 30 years old with Graves disease.

The chain couples TRBV20-1 to TRBJ2-3, with TRBD2 matching over 9 bases. Germline V lookup: CDR1 DFQATT, CDR2 SNEGSKA (reference sequence). The trim removed 0 bases at V and 4 bases at J, leaving 8 bases unmatched. This CDR3 spans 16 amino acids. This chain's CDR3 is CSARDLLLAGSDTQYF. DNA of the CDR3: TGCAGTGCTAGAGACCTCCTGCTAGCGGGGTCAGATACGCAGTATTTT.

The count of this clonotype is one. This chain joins TRBV6-1 and TRBJ2-6; 8 nucleotides line up with TRBD1. This CDR3 is built from 14 residues. Germline values: CDR1 MNHNS, CDR2 SASEGT. V dropped 8 bases and J dropped 1; count of bases not matched to a gene: 1. The CDR3 loop reads CASWTGSGANVLTF. CDR3 coding DNA: TGTGCCAGCTGGACAGGGTCTGGGGCCAACGTCCTGACTTTC.

The rearrangement uses TRBV6-1 and TRBJ1-5; D ambiguous. The CDR3 contains 14 residues. Trimming stripped 8 bases from V and 0 bases from J, with 11 bases between. CDR1 and CDR2 (germline): MNHNS, SASEGT. The CDR3 DNA sequence: TGTGCCAGCTTGGGGTCTGATAGCAATCAGCCCCAGCATTTT. It encodes CASLGSDSNQPQHF.

This clonotype was recorded at least ten times. The chain links TRBV28 to TRBJ2-1; D gene unclear. CDR3 length: 13 amino acids. The V end was cut by 8 bases, the J end by 6 bases, with 14 bases between. Germline loops: CDR1 MDHEN, CDR2 SYDVKM. This chain's CDR3 is CASWGSRTNEQFF. CDR3 nucleotide sequence: TGTGCCAGCTGGGGATCAAGGACCAATGAGCAGTTCTTC.

This clonotype was seen once. The chain links TRBV5-5 to TRBJ1-5, with D tentatively TRBD1 (6 bases). CDR1 and CDR2 from the germline V gene are SGHKS and YYEKEE (reference sequence). The CDR3 spans 13 residues. Trimming left V 0 bases short and J 9 bases short, with 10 bases between. The CDR3 nucleotides are TGTGCCAGCAGCTTGGAAGGGGGTGGGCCCCAGCATTTT. Encoded protein: CASSLEGGGPQHF. The full variable domain, in which reference TRBV5-5 and TRBJ1-5 provide the parts outside the CDR3, is DAGVTQSPTHLIKTRGQQVTLRCSPISGHKSVSWYQQVLGQGPQFIFQYYEKEERGRGNFPDRFSARQFPNYSSELNVNALLLGDSALYLCASSLEGGGPQHFGDGTRLSIL.